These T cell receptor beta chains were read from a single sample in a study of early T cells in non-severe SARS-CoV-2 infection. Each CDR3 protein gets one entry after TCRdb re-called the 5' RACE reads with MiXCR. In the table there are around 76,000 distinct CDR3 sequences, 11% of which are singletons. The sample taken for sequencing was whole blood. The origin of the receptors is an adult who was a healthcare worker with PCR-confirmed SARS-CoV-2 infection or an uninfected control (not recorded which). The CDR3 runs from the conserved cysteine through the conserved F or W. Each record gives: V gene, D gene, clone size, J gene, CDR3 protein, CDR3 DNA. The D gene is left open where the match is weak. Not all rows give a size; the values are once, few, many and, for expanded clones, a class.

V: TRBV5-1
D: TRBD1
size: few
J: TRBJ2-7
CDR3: CASSLGPGQAAEQYF
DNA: TGCGCCAGCAGCTTGGGACCCGGACAGGCGGCCGAGCAGTACTTC

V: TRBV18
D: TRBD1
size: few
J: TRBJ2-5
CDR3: CASSPWTGQETQYF
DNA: TGTGCCAGCTCACCATGGACAGGCCAAGAGACCCAGTACTTC

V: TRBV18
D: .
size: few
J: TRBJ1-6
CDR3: CASSPGYNSPLHF
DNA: TGTGCCAGCTCACCAGGGTATAATTCACCCCTCCACTTT

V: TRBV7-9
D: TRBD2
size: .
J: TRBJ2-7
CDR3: CASSGEGFDEQYF
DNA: TGTGCCAGCAGCGGGGAGGGGTTCGACGAGCAGTACTTC

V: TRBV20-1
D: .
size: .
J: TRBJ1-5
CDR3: CSASASWPGRKEPQHF
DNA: TGCAGTGCTAGTGCCAGTTGGCCCGGTCGGAAGGAGCCCCAGCATTTT

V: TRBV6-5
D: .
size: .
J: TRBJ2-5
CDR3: CASSYSARQETQYF
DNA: TGTGCCAGCAGTTACTCCGCTAGACAAGAGACCCAGTACTTC

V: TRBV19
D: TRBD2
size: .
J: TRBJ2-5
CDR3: CASSGGGEQGSSETQYF
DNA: TGTGCCAGTAGTGGCGGGGGGGAACAGGGATCCTCGGAGACCCAGTACTTC

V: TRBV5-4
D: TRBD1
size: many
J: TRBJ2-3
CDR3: CASSPGTGGGTDTQYF
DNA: TGTGCCAGCAGCCCCGGGACAGGGGGCGGCACAGATACGCAGTATTTT

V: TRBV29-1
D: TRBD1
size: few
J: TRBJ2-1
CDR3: CSTKQGAGRGNEQFF
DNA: TGCAGCACAAAACAGGGGGCAGGTAGAGGCAATGAGCAGTTCTTC

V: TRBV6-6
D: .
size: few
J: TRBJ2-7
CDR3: CASSYYDSYEQYF
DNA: TGTGCCAGCAGTTATTATGACAGCTACGAGCAGTACTTC

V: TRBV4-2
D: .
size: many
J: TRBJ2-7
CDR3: CASSQEETGKRGGYEQYF
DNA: TGTGCCAGCAGCCAAGAGGAGACAGGGAAGCGGGGCGGGTACGAGCAGTACTTC

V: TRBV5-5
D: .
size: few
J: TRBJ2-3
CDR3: CASSLAGNTADTQYF
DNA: TGTGCCAGCAGCTTGGCTGGCAACACTGCAGATACGCAGTATTTT

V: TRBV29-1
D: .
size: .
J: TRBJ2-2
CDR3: CSVMGASTGELFF
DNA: TGCAGCGTGATGGGGGCCAGCACCGGGGAGCTGTTTTTT

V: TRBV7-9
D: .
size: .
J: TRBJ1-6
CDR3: CASSLSSGTGSPLHF
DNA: TGTGCCAGCAGCTTATCTTCCGGAACAGGTTCACCCCTCCACTTT

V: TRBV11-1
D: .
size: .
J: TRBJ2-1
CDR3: CASSLRSLSSYNEQFF
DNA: TGTGCCAGCAGCTTACGATCCCTCAGCTCCTACAATGAGCAGTTCTTC

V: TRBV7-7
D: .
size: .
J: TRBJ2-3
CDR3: CTSSPGDTLRDTQYF
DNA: TGTACTAGCAGCCCGGGGGACACCCTCAGGGATACGCAGTATTTT

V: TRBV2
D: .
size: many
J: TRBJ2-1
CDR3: CASSESGGDYNEQFF
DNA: TGTGCCAGCAGCGAGTCCGGTGGGGACTACAATGAGCAGTTCTTC

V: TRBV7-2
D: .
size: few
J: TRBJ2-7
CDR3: CASTRQVSYEQYF
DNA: TGTGCCAGCACCCGACAGGTCTCCTACGAGCAGTACTTC

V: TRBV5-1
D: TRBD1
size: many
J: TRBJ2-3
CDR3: CASTSGQGTDTQYF
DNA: TGCGCCAGCACATCGGGACAGGGCACAGATACGCAGTATTTT

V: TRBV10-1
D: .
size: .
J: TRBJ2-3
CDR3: CASSGIAGTAALDTQYF
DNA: TGCGCCAGCAGTGGAATCGCGGGGACAGCAGCATTGGATACGCAGTATTTT

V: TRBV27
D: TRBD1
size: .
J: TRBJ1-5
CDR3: CASSPGQGYQPQHF
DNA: TGTGCCAGCAGTCCGGGACAGGGGTATCAGCCCCAGCATTTT

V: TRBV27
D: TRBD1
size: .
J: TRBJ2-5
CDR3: CASSFGQEETQYF
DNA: TGTGCCAGCAGTTTTGGACAGGAAGAGACCCAGTACTTC

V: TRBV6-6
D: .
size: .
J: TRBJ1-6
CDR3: CASSLIRADNSPLHF
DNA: TGTGCCAGCAGCCTAATCCGGGCAGATAATTCACCCCTCCACTTT

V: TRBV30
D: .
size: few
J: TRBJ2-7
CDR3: CAWSIAYEQYF
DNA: TGTGCCTGGAGTATCGCCTACGAGCAGTACTTC

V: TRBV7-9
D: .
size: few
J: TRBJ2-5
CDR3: CASSLVGFETQYF
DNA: TGTGCCAGCAGCTTAGTTGGTTTTGAGACCCAGTACTTC

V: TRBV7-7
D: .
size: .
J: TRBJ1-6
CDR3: CASSRDNNSPLHF
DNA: TGTGCTAGCAGTCGGGACAATAATTCACCCCTCCACTTT

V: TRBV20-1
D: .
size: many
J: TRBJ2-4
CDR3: CSALPGIKTKNIQYF
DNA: TGCAGTGCTCTTCCAGGGATCAAGACCAAAAACATTCAGTACTTC

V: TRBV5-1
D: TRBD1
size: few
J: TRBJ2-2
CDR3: CASSIGTGGTGELFF
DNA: TGCGCCAGCAGCATCGGGACAGGGGGGACCGGGGAGCTGTTTTTT

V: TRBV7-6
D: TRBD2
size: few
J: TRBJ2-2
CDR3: CASSLVTSGGARGTGELFF
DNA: TGTGCCAGCAGCTTAGTGACTAGCGGGGGGGCTCGTGGCACCGGGGAGCTGTTTTTT

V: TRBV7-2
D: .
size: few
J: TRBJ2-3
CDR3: CASSSTPLTDTQYF
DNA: TGTGCCAGCAGCTCGACCCCTTTAACAGATACGCAGTATTTT

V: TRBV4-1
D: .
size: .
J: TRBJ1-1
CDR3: CASRQGVRGANTEAFF
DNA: TGCGCCAGCAGACAAGGGGTGAGGGGGGCGAACACTGAAGCTTTCTTT

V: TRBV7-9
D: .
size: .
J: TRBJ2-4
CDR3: CASSTRQNLGKNIQYF
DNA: TGTGCCAGCAGCACTCGACAGAACTTGGGCAAAAACATTCAGTACTTC

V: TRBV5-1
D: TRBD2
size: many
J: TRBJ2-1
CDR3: CASSLDNRGGNEQFF
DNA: TGCGCCAGCAGCTTGGATAACCGGGGGGGCAATGAGCAGTTCTTC

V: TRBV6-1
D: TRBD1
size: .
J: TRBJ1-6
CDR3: CASRDRGRLGDSPLHF
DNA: TGTGCCAGCAGGGACAGGGGGCGCCTTGGGGATTCACCCCTCCACTTT

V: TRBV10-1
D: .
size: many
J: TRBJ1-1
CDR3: CASSDSHSLLGDTEAFF
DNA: TGCGCCAGCAGTGATAGCCACTCTCTTCTAGGGGACACTGAAGCTTTCTTT

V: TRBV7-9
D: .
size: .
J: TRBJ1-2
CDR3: CASSLGGLGGYTF
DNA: TGTGCCAGCAGCCTTGGAGGACTCGGGGGCTACACCTTC

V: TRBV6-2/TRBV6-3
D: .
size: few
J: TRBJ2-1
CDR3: CASISPYNEQFF
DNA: TGTGCCAGCATATCCCCCTACAATGAGCAGTTCTTC

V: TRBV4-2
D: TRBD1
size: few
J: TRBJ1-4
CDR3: CASSQDRGSSEKLFF
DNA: TGTGCCAGCAGCCAAGACAGGGGGTCAAGCGAAAAACTGTTTTTT

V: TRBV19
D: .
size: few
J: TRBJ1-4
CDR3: CASGDGDNEKLFF
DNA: TGTGCCAGTGGAGACGGGGATAATGAAAAACTGTTTTTT

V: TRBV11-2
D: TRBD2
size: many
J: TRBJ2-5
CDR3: CASSQGLAEETQYF
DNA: TGTGCCAGCAGCCAGGGACTAGCGGAAGAGACCCAGTACTTC

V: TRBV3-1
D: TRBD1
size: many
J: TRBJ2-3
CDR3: CASSQVQGAADTQYF
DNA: TGTGCCAGCAGCCAAGTCCAGGGGGCCGCAGATACGCAGTATTTT

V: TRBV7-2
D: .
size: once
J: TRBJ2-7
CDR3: CASSLGGSAYEQYF
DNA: TGTGCCAGCAGCTTAGGAGGCAGCGCCTACGAGCAGTACTTC

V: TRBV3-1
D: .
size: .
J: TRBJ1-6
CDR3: CASSQVEYSYNSPLHF
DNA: TGTGCCAGCAGCCAAGTCGAGTACTCCTATAATTCACCCCTCCACTTT

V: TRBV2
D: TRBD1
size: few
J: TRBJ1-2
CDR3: CASSVRDSNYGYTF
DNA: TGTGCCAGCAGTGTACGGGACAGTAATTATGGCTACACCTTC

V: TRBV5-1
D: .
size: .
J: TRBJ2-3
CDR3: CASSLNSGTDTQYF
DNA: TGCGCCAGCAGCTTGAATTCCGGCACAGATACGCAGTATTTT

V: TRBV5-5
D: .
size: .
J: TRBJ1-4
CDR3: CASSLAGGGRREKLFF
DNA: TGTGCCAGCAGCTTGGCCGGTGGTGGACGCCGCGAAAAACTGTTTTTT

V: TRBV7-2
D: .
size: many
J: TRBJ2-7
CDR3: CASRDASYEQYF
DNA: TGTGCCAGCAGGGACGCATCCTACGAGCAGTACTTC

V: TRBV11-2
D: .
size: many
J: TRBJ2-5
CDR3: CASSLGYSVETQYF
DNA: TGTGCCAGCAGCTTAGGTTACAGCGTGGAGACCCAGTACTTC

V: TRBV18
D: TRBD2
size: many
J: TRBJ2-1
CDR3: CASSLTSGGPAPNEQFF
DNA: TGTGCCAGCTCTCTGACTAGCGGGGGGCCCGCCCCTAATGAGCAGTTCTTC

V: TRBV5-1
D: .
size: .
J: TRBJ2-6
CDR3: CASSIGRASGANVLTF
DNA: TGCGCCAGCAGCATAGGACGGGCCTCTGGGGCCAACGTCCTGACTTTC

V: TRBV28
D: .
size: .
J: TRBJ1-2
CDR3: CASGGGLNLVYGYTF
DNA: TGTGCCAGCGGGGGGGGGCTCAACCTGGTTTATGGCTACACCTTC

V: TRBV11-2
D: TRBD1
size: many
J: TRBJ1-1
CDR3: CASSFETGGTEAFF
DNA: TGTGCCAGCAGCTTTGAGACAGGGGGCACTGAAGCTTTCTTT

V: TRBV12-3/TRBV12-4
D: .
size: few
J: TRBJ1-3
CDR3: CASSLRPRLRTTGNTIYF
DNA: TGTGCCAGCAGTCTCCGTCCCCGGTTGAGAACAACGGGAAACACCATATATTTT

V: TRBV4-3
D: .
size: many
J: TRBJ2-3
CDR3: CASSQGLLSTDTQYF
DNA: TGCGCCAGCAGCCAAGGTTTATTGAGCACAGATACGCAGTATTTT

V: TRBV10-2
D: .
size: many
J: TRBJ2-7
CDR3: CASKGGYEQYF
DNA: TGCGCCAGCAAGGGTGGGTACGAGCAGTACTTC

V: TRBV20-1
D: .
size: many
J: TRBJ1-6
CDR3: CSAPYGGGNSPLHF
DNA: TGCAGTGCCCCTTATGGGGGGGGTAATTCACCCCTCCACTTT

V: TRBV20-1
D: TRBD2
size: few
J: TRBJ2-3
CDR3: CSAIAGATDTQYF
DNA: TGCAGTGCTATAGCGGGAGCCACAGATACGCAGTATTTT

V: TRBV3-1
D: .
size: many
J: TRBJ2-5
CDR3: CASSTGLQETQYF
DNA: TGTGCCAGCAGCACTGGACTCCAAGAGACCCAGTACTTC

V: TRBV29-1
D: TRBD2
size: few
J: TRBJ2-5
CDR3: CSAPLAGGWETQYF
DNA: TGCAGCGCACCTCTAGCGGGGGGATGGGAGACCCAGTACTTC

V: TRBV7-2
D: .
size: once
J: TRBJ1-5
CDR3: CASSLDAGRPQHF
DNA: TGTGCCAGCAGCTTAGACGCGGGAAGGCCCCAGCATTTT